This T cell receptor beta chain was captured in a study of blood T cell repertoires in COVID-19. Only in-frame clones appear in the TCRdb table, and some are missing; sequencing was by immunoSEQ multiplex PCR. Of 200,000 to 300,000 clones listed, about 83% are singletons. The CDR3 spans 14 residues. Germline CDR1 and CDR2: MNHEY and SMNVEV (reference sequence). Trimming left V 5 bases short and J 2 bases short, with 12 bases between. The genes are TRBV27 and TRBJ2-5, with a possible D match to TRBD1 (5 bases). Sequenced input: peripheral blood. The sequence was collected from a man in his forties or fifties with acute or convalescent COVID-19. The CDR3 is CASSGQGNQETQYF. CDR3 sequence (DNA): TGTGCCAGCAGTGGTCAGGGCAATCAAGAGACCCAGTACTTC.